Within the sample, the clone carrying this T cell receptor (beta chain) is medium-sized. Its antigen is as yet unknown. Cultured CD4+ T cell DNA was sequenced using the Oncomine TCR Beta short-read assay. One entry per CDR3 protein, called by TCRdb with MiXCR from the PCR reads. The sample yields roughly 15,000 distinct CDR3 sequences, about 48% seen once. CDR1 SEHNR and CDR2 FQNEAQ come from the germline V gene (reference sequence). Trimming removed 4 bases from V and 1 base from J, with 7 bases in between. The CDR3 length is 13 residues. This sample's treatment: approximately 9-day PBMC culture with coronavirus spike peptide pools or control peptides (ViraFEST assay). The data were obtained in a study of vaccination and CD4 T cells after COVID-19.

This chain uses TRBV7-9 with TRBJ1-1; TRBD1 might be the D (6 bases). The source material was CD4+ T cells from blood, cultured in vitro. This TCR was recovered from a human donor who had recovered from COVID-19. CDR3 protein: CASSSQGNTEAFF. The CDR3 DNA sequence: TGTGCCAGCAGCTCACAGGGGAACACTGAAGCTTTCTTT.